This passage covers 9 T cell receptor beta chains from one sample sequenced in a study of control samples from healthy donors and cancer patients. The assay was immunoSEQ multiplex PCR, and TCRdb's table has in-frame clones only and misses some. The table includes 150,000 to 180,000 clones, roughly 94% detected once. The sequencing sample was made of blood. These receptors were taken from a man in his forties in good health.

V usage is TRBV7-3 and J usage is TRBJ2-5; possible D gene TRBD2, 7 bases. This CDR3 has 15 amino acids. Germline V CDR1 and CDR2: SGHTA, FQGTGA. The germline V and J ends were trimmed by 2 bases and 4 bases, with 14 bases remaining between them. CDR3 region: CASSLGGAALETQYF. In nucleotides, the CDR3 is TGTGCCAGCAGCTTAGGGGGGGCCGCTTTAGAGACCCAGTACTTC.

CDR3 protein: CASSPGHTTNEKLFF. The CDR3 DNA reads as TGTGCCAGCAGCCCCGGACATACAACTAATGAAAAACTGTTTTTT. The chain is built from TRBV4-2 and TRBJ1-4, with a weak D call TRBD1 (5 bases). With 4 bases removed from V and 0 bases from J, the gap between germline ends came to 9 bases. The CDR3 loop spans 15 amino acids. Per the germline V gene, CDR1 is LGHNA and CDR2 is YNFKEQ.

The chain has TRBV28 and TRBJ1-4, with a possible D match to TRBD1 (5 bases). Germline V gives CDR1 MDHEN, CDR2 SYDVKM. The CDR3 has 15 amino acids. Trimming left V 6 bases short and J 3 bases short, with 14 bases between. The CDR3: CASSLGGAANEKLFF. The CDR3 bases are TGTGCCAGCAGCCTGGGGGGTGCGGCTAATGAAAAACTGTTTTTT.

The CDR3 DNA reads as TGTGCCAGCAGCCTCGGACAGGGGGCCGCTGAAGCTTTCTTT. As protein: CASSLGQGAAEAFF. This sequence joins TRBV3-1 (or the pseudogene TRBV3-2) and TRBJ1-1, with 11 bases aligning to TRBD1. The J segment lost 6 bases and the V segment lost 4 bases, leaving 4 bases of the junction unmatched. This CDR3 contains 14 residues. The germline V gene has CDR1 LGHDT and CDR2 YNNKEL (reference sequence).

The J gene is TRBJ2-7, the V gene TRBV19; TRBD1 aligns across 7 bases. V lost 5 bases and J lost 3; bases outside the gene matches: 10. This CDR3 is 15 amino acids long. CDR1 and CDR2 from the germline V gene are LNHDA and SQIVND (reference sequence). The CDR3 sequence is CASSPRQGGGYEQYF. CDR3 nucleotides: TGTGCCAGTAGTCCCCGACAGGGCGGTGGCTACGAGCAGTACTTC.

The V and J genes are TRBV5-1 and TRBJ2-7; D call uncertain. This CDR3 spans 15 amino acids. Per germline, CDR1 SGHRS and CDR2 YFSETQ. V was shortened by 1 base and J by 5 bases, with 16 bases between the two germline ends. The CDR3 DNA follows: TGCGCCAGCAGCTTGAACCGCTACGGCCCCAACGAGCAGTACTTC. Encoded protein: CASSLNRYGPNEQYF.

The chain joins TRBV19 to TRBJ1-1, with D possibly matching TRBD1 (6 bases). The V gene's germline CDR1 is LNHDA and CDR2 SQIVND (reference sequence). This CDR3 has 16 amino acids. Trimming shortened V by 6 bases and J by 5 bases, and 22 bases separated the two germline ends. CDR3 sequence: CASSTGGAGRETEAFF. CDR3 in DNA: TGTGCCAGTAGCACCGGGGGGGCAGGGAGAGAAACTGAAGCTTTCTTT.

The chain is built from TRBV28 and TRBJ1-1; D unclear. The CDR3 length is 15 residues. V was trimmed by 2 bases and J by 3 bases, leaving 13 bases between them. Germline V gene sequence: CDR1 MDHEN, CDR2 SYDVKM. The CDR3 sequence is CASSLLPGTHTEAFF. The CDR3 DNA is TGTGCCAGCAGTTTACTCCCGGGAACCCACACTGAAGCTTTCTTT.

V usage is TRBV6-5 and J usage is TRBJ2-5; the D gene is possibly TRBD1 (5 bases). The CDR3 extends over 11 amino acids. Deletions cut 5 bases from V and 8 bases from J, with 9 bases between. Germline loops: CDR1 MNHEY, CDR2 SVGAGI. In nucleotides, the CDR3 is TGTGCCAGCAGTAGGGGCCGAACCCAGTACTTC. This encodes CASSRGRTQYF.